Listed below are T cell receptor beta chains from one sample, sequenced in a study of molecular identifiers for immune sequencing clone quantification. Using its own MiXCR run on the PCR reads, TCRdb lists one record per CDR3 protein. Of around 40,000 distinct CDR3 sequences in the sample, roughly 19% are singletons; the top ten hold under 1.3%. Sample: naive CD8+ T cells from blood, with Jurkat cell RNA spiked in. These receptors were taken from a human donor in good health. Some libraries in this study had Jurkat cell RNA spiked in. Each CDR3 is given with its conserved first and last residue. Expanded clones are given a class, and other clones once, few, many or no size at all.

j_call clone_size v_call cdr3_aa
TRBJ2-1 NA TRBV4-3 CASSQASGTPQFF
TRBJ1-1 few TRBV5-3 CASSLGSATEAFF
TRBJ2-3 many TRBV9 CASSVAFGGGADTDTQYF
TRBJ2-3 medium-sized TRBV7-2 CASSLIGPADTQYF
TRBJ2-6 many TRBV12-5 CASATSRSSGANVLTF
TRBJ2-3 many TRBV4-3 CASSPRLSGTDTQYF
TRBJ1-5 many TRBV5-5 CASSSIPNSNQPQHF
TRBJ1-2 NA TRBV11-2 CASSTTGTRDYGYTF
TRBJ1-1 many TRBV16 CASSQSGALNTEAFF
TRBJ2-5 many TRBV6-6 CASIPQEEETQYF
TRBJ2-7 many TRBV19 CASSILTGPYEQYF
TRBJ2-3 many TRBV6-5 CASSYENDSTDTQYF
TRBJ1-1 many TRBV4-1 CASSQDDRGNTEAFF
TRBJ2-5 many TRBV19 CASSIGAQTQYF
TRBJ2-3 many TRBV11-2 CASSLRGGTGEEDTQYF
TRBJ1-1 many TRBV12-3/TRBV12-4 CASRQRNTEAFF
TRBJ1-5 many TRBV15 CATSTGTGNGPQHF
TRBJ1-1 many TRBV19 CASSPQGSTEAFF
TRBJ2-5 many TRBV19 CASSFGLARSQETQYF
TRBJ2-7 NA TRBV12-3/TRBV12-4 CASSLIPDEQYF
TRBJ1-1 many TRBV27 CASLTGAKNTEAFF
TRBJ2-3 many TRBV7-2 CASSLTLADTDTQYF
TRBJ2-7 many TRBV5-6 CASSLPGQENYEQYF
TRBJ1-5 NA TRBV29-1 CSVPRSRDLGNQPQHF
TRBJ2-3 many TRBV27 CASSSGLASDTQYF
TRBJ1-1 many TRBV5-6 CASSGDRVNTEAFF
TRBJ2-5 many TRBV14 CASSQNKYQETQYF
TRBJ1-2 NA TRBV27 CASRKTGADRMIGSGYTF
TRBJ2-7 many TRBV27 CASRETGWVYEQYF
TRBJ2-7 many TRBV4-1 CASSNREDEQYF
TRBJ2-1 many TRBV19 CASSIFLGGGSAGQFF
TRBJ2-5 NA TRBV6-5 CASSYSLTGGRETQYF